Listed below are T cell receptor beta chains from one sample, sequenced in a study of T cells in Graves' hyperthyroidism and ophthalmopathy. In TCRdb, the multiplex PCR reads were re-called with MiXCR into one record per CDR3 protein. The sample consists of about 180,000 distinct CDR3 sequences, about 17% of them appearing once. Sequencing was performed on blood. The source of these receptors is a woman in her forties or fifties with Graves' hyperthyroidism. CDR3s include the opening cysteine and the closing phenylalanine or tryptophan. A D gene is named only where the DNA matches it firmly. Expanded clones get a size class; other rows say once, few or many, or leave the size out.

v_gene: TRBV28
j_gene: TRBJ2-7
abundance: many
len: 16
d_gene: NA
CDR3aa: CASRSSGGVPYYEQYF
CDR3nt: TGTGCCAGCAGATCCTCCGGTGGGGTCCCCTACTACGAGCAGTACTTC

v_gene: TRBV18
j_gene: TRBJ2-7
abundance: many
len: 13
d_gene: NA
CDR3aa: CASSPFNSYEQYF
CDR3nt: TGTGCCAGCTCACCCTTCAATTCCTACGAGCAGTACTTC

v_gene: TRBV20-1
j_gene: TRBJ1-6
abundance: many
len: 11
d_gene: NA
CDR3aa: CSAEKGPAVHF
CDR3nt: TGCAGTGCCGAGAAGGGGCCAGCCGTCCACTTT

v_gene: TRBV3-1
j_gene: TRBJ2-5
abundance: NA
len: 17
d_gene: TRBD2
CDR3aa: CASSQERVAGVGETQYF
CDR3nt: TGTGCCAGCAGCCAAGAGAGAGTAGCGGGGGTAGGGGAGACCCAGTACTTC

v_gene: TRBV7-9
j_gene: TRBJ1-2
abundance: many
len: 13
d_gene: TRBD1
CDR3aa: CASSAGQTDGYTF
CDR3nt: TGTGCCAGCAGCGCGGGACAGACGGATGGCTACACCTTC

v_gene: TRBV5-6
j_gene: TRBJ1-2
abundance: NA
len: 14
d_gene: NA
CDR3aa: CASSPGRANYGYTF
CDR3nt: TGTGCCAGCAGCCCCGGACGGGCTAACTATGGCTACACCTTC

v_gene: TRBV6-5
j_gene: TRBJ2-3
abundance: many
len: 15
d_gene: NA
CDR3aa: CASSYVVASTDTQYF
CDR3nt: TGTGCCAGCAGTTACGTGGTGGCGAGCACAGATACGCAGTATTTT

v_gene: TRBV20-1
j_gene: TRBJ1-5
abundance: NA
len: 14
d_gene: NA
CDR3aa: CSASGLNSNQPQHF
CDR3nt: TGCAGTGCTAGCGGGTTAAATAGCAATCAGCCCCAGCATTTT

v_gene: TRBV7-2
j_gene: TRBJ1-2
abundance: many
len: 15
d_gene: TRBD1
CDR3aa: CASSLGWDRGYGYTF
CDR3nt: TGTGCCAGCAGCTTAGGATGGGACAGGGGGTATGGCTACACCTTC

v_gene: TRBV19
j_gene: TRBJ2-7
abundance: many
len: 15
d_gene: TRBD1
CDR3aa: CASSPLTGEDHEQYF
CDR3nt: TGTGCCAGTAGTCCGCTGACAGGGGAGGACCACGAGCAGTACTTC

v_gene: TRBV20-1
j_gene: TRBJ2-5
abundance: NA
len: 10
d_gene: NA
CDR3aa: CSATWETQYF
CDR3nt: TGCAGTGCCACCTGGGAGACCCAGTACTTC

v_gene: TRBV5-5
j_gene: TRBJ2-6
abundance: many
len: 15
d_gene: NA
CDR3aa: CASSLGATGANVLTF
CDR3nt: TGTGCCAGCAGCTTGGGTGCCACTGGGGCCAACGTCCTGACTTTC

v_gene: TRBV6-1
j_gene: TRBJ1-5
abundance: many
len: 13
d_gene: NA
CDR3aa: CASSVRGNQPQHF
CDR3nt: TGTGCCAGCAGTGTGCGCGGCAATCAGCCCCAGCATTTT

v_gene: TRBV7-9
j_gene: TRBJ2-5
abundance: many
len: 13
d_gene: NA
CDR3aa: CASSLAYQETQYF
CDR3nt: TGTGCCAGCAGCTTAGCGTACCAAGAGACCCAGTACTTC

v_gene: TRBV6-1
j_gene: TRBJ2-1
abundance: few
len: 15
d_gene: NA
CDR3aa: CASSAGEEPYNEQFF
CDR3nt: TGTGCCAGCAGTGCGGGGGAAGAGCCCTACAATGAGCAGTTCTTC

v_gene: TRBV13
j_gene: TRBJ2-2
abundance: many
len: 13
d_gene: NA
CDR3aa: CASSIQGTGELFF
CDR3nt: TGTGCCAGCAGCATACAGGGAACCGGGGAGCTGTTTTTT

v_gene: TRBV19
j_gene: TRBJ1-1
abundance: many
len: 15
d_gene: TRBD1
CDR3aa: CATGTGGYYWTEAFF
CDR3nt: TGTGCCACGGGGACAGGGGGATATTATTGGACTGAAGCTTTCTTT

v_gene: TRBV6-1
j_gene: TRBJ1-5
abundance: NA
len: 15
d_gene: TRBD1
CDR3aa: CASSSGTGGGQPQHF
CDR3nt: TGTGCCAGCAGCTCCGGGACAGGGGGCGGACAGCCCCAGCATTTT

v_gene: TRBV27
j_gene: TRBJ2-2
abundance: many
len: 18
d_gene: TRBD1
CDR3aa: CASSLNVRTGERNGELFF
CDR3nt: TGTGCCAGCAGTTTAAACGTCAGGACAGGGGAAAGAAACGGGGAGCTGTTTTTT

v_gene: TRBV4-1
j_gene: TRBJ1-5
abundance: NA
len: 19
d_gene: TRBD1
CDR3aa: CASSQVLADRRGGNQPQHF
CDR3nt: TGCGCCAGCAGCCAAGTTCTTGCGGACAGGCGGGGGGGCAATCAGCCCCAGCATTTT

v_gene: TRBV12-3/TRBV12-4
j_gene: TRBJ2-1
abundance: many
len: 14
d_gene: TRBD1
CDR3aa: CASSGQGVYNEQFF
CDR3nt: TGTGCCAGCAGCGGACAGGGTGTCTACAATGAGCAGTTCTTC

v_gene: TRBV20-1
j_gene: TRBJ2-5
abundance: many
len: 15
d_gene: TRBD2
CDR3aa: CSAHPPGLAGETQYF
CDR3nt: TGCAGTGCACACCCACCGGGACTAGCGGGAGAGACCCAGTACTTC

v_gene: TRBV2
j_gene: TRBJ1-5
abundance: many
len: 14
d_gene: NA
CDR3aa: CASSSQGSGQPQHF
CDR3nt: TGTGCCAGCAGCTCACAAGGCTCGGGTCAGCCCCAGCATTTT

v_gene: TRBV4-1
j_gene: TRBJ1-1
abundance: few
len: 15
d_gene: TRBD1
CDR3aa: CASSPRQGKNTEAFF
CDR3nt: TGCGCCAGCAGCCCCCGACAGGGGAAGAACACTGAAGCTTTCTTT

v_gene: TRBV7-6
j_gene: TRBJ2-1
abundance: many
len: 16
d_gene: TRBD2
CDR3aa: CASSYLGLAYNNEQFF
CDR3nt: TGTGCCAGCAGCTATCTGGGACTAGCGTACAACAATGAGCAGTTCTTC

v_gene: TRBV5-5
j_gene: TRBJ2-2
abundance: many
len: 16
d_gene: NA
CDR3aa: CASSLSIRAYTGELFF
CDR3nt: TGTGCCAGCAGCCTGAGTATTCGGGCGTACACCGGGGAGCTGTTTTTT

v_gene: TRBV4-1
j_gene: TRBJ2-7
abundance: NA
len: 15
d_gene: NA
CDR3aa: CASSQTGQSIYEQYF
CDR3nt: TGCGCCAGCAGTCAAACGGGCCAGTCTATCTACGAGCAGTACTTC

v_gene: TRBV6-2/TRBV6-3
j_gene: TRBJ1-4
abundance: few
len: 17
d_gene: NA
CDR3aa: CASSYHRKPRYGEKLFF
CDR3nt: TGTGCCAGCAGTTACCACCGAAAGCCCAGATACGGTGAAAAACTGTTTTTT

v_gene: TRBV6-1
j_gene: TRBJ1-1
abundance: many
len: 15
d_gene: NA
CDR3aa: CASSEATSLNTEAFF
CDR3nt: TGTGCCAGCAGTGAAGCGACCAGCTTGAACACTGAAGCTTTCTTT

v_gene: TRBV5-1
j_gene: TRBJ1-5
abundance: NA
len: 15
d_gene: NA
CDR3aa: CASSLVGGLDQPQHF
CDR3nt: TGCGCCAGCAGCTTGGTAGGGGGGCTGGATCAGCCCCAGCATTTT

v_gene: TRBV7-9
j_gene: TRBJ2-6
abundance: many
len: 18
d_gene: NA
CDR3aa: CASSLPPGVSSGANVLTF
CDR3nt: TGTGCCAGCAGCTTACCGCCGGGGGTAAGCTCTGGGGCCAACGTCCTGACTTTC

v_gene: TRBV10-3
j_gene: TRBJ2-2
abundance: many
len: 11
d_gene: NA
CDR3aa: CAIRDTGELFF
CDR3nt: TGTGCCATCAGAGACACCGGGGAGCTGTTTTTT

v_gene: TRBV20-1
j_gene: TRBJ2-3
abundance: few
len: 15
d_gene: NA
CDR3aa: CSAWPFGGSTDTQYF
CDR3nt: TGCAGTGCCTGGCCGTTTGGCGGGTCCACAGATACGCAGTATTTT

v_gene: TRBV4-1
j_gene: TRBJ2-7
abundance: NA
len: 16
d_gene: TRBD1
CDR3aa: CASSPGQGKGAYEQYF
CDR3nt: TGCGCCAGCAGCCCCGGACAGGGGAAGGGGGCCTACGAGCAGTACTTC

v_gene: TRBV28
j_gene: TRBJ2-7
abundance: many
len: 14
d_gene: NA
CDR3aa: CASSLSQGWSEQYF
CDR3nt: TGTGCCAGCAGTTTATCCCAGGGTTGGAGCGAGCAGTACTTC

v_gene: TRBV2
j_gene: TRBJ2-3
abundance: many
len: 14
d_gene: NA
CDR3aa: CASRRSPSTDTQYF
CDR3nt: TGTGCCAGCCGCAGGAGCCCTAGCACAGATACGCAGTATTTT

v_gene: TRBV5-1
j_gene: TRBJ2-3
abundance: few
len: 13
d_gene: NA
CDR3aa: CASSRTRTDTQYF
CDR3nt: TGTGCCAGCAGCCGCACCCGCACAGATACGCAGTATTTT

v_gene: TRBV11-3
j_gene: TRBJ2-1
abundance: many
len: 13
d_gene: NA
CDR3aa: CEYQDGPTGEQFF
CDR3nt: TGTGAGTATCAGGACGGCCCCACGGGTGAGCAGTTCTTC

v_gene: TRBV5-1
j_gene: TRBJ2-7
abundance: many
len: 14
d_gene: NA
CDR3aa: CASSLPTGTYEQYF
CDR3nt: TGCGCCAGCAGCTTACCTACAGGGACCTACGAGCAGTACTTC

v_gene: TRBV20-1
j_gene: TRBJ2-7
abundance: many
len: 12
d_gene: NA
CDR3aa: CSAVHGGNEQYF
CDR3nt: TGCAGTGCGGTCCACGGAGGTAACGAGCAGTACTTC

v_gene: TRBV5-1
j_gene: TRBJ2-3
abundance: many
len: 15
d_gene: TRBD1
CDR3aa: CASSLGTGRDDTQYF
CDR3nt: TGCGCCAGCAGCCTAGGGACAGGGAGGGATGATACGCAGTATTTT

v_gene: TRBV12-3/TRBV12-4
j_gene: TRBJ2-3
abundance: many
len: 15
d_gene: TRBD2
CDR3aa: CASSFRGGDPDTQYF
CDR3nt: TGTGCCAGCAGTTTTCGCGGGGGGGACCCAGATACGCAGTATTTT

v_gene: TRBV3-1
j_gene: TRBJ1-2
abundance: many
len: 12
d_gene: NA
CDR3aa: CASSRGADGYTF
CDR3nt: TGTGCCAGCAGCAGGGGGGCGGATGGCTACACCTTC

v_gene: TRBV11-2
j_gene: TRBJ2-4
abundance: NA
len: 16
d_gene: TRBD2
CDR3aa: CASSLRRGGERNIQYF
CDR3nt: TGTGCCAGCAGCTTAAGGCGGGGAGGGGAGAGAAACATTCAGTACTTC

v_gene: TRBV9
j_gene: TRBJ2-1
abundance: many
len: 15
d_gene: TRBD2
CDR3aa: CASSESGGPGNEQFF
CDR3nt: TGTGCCAGCAGCGAGAGCGGGGGGCCTGGGAATGAGCAGTTCTTC

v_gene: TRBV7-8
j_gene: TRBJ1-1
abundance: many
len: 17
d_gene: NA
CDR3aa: CASSPLSSNEPVVLAFF
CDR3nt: TGTGCCAGCAGCCCCCTCTCGTCCAACGAGCCTGTAGTTTTGGCTTTCTTT

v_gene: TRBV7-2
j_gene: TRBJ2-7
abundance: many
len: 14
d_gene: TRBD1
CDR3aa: CASSSRQGGYEQYF
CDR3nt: TGTGCCAGCAGCTCGAGACAGGGTGGGTACGAGCAGTACTTC

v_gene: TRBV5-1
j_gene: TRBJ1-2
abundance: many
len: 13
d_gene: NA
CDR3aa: CASSLAGTYGYTF
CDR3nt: TGCGCCAGCAGCTTGGCTGGCACCTATGGCTACACCTTC

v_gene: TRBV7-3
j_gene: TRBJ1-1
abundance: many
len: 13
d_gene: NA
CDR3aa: CASSFRMNTEAFF
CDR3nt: TGTGCCAGCAGTTTCCGTATGAACACTGAAGCTTTCTTT

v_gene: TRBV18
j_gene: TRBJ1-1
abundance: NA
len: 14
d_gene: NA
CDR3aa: CASSPYDQNTEAFF
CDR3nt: TGTGCCAGCTCACCATACGACCAGAACACTGAAGCTTTCTTT

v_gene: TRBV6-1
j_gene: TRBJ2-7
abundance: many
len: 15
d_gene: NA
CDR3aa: CASSEDSAFSYEQYF
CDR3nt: TGTGCCAGCAGTGAAGATAGCGCCTTCTCCTACGAGCAGTACTTC

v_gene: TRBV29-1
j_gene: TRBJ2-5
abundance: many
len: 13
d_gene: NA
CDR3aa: CSVGRGGEGTQYF
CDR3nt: TGCAGCGTTGGCCGAGGGGGAGAAGGGACCCAGTACTTC

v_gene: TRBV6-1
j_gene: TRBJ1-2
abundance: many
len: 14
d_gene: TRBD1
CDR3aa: CASRNTGTDYGYTF
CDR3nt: TGTGCCAGCAGGAACACCGGGACAGACTATGGCTACACCTTC

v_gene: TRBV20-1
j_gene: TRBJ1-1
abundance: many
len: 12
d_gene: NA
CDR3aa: CSGVRIYTEAFF
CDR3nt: TGCAGTGGGGTCCGCATCTACACTGAAGCTTTCTTT

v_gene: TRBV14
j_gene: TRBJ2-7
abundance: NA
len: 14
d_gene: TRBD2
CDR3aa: CASSQGTSGVGQYF
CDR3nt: TGTGCCAGCAGCCAGGGCACTAGCGGGGTCGGGCAGTACTTC

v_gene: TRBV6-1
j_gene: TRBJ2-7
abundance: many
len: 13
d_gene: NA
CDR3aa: CASISRLLYEQYF
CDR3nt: TGTGCCAGCATATCCAGACTCCTCTACGAGCAGTACTTC